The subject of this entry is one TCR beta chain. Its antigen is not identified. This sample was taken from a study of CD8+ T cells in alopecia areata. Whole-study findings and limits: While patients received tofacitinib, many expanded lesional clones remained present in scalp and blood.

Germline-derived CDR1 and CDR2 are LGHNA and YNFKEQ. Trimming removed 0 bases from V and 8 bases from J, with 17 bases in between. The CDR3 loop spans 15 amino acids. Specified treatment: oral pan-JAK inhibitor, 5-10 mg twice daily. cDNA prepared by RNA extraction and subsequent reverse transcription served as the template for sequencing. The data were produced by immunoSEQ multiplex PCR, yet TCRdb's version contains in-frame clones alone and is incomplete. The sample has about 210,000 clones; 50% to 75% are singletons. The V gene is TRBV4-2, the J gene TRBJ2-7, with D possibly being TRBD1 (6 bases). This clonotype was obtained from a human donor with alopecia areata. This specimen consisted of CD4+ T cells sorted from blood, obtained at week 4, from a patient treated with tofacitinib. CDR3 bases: TGTGCCAGCAGCCAAGACAACGTTGTTGGACAGAAGCAGTACTTC. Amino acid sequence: CASSQDNVVGQKQYF.